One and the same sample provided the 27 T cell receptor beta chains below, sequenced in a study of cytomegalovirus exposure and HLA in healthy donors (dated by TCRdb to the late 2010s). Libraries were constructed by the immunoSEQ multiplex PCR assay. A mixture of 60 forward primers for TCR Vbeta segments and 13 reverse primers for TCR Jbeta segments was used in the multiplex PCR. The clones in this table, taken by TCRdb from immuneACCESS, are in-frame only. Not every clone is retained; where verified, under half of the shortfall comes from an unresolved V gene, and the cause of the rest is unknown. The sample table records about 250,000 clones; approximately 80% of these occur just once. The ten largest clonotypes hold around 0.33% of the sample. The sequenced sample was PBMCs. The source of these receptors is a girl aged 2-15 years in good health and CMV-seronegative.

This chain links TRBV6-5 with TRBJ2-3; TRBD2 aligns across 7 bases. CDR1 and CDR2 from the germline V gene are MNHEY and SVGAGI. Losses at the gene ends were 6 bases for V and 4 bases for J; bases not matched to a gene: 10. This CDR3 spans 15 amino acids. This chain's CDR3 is CASRSGPGRPDTQYF. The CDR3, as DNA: TGTGCCAGCAGAAGCGGACCCGGGAGGCCAGATACGCAGTATTTT.

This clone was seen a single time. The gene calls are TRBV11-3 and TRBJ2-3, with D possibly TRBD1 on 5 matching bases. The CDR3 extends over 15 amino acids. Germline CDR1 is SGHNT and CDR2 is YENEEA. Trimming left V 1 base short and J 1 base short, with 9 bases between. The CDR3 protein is CASSLGGLRTDTQYF. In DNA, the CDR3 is TGTGCCAGCAGCTTAGGGGGCCTCCGCACAGATACGCAGTATTTT.

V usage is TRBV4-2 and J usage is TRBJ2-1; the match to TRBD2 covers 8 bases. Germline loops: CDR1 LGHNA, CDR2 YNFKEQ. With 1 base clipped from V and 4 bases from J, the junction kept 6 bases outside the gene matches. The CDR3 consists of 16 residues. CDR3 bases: TGTGCCAGCAGCCAAGTGATAGCGGGACTTTACAATGAGCAGTTCTTC. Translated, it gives CASSQVIAGLYNEQFF.

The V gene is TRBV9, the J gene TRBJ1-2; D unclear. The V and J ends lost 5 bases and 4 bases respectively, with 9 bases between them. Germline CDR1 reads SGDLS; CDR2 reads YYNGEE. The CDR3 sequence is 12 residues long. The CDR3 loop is CASSSGIYGYTF. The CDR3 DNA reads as TGTGCCAGCAGTTCCGGGATCTATGGCTACACCTTC.

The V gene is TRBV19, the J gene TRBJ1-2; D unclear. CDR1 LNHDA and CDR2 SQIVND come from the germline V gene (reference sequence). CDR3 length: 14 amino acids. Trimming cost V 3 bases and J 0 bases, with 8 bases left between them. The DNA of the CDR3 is TGTGCCAGTAGTATCAAGGGAGCTAACTATGGCTACACCTTC. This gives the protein CASSIKGANYGYTF.

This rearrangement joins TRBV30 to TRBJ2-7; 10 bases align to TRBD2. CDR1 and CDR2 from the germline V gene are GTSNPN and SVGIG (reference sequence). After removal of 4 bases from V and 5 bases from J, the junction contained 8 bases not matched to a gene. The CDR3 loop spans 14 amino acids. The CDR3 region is CAWTSTGTSDEQYF. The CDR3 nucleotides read TGTGCCTGGACCAGTACCGGGACTAGCGACGAGCAGTACTTC.

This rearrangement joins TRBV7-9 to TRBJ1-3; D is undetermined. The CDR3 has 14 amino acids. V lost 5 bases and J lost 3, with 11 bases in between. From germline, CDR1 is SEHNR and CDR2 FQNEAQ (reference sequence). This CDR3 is CASSQGEHGNTIYF. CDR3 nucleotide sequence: TGTGCCAGCAGCCAAGGAGAACATGGAAACACCATATATTTT.

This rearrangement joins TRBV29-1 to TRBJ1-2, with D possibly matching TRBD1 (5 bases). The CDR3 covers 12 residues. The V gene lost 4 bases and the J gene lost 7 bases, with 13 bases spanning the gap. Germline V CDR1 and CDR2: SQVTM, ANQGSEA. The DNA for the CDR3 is TGCAGCGTTGCTGCGGGGCGGGGTGGCTACACCTTC. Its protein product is CSVAAGRGGYTF.

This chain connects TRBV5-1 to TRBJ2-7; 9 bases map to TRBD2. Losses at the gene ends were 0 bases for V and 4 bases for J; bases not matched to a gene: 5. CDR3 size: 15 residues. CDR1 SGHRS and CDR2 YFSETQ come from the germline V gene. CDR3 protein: CASSLASSGSYEQYF. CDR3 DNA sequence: TGCGCCAGCAGCTTGGCCAGTAGCGGGAGTTACGAGCAGTACTTC. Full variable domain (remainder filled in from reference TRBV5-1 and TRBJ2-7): KAGVTQTPRYLIKTRGQQVTLSCSPISGHRSVSWYQQTPGQGLQFLFEYFSETQRNKGNFPGRFSGRQFSNSRSEMNVSTLELGDSALYLCASSLASSGSYEQYFGPGTRLTVT.

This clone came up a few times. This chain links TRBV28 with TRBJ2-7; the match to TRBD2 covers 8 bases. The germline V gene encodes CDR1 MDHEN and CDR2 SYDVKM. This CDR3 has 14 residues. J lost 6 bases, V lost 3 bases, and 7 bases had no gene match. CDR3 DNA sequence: TGTGCCAGCAGTTTTGTCGGGGGGGGTACCGAGCAGTACTTC. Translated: CASSFVGGGTEQYF.

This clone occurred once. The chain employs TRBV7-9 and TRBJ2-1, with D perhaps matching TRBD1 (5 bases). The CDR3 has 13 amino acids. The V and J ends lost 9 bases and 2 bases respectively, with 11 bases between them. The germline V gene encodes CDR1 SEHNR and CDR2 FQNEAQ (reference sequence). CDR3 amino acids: CASTGQPYNEQFF. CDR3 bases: TGTGCCAGTACAGGCCAACCCTACAATGAGCAGTTCTTC.

DNA of the CDR3: TGTGCCAGCAGCCAAGAATTGGGACAGGGGGCCCGTGGGGAGCTGTTTTTT. Translated, it gives CASSQELGQGARGELFF. This sequence joins TRBV4-2 and TRBJ2-2; 12 nucleotides line up with TRBD1. Germline values: CDR1 LGHNA, CDR2 YNFKEQ. The CDR3 totals 17 residues. Trimming removed 0 bases from V and 8 bases from J; junction bases left unmatched: 7.

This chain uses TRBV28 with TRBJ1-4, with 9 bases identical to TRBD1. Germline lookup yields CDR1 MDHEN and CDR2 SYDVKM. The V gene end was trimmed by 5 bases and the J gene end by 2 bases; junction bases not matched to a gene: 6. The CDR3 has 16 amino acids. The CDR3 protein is CASSIGTGRTNEKLFF. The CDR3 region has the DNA TGTGCCAGCAGTATTGGGACAGGGAGGACTAATGAAAAACTGTTTTTT.

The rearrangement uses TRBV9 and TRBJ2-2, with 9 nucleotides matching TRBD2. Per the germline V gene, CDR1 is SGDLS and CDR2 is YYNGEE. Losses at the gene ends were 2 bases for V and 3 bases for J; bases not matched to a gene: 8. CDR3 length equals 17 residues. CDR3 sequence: CASSVRGGRVDTGELFF. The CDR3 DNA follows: TGTGCCAGCAGCGTCAGAGGCGGGAGGGTGGACACCGGGGAGCTGTTTTTT. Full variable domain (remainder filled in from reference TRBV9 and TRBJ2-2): DSGVTQTPKHLITATGQRVTLRCSPRSGDLSVYWYQQSLDQGLQFLIQYYNGEERAKGNILERFSAQQFPDLHSELNLSSLELGDSALYFCASSVRGGRVDTGELFFGEGSRLTVL.

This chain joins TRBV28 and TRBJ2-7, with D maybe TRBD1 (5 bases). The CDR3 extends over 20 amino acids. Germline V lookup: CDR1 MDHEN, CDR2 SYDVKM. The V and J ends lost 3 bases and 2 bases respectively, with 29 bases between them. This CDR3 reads CASSFIIKGFLGASPYEQYF. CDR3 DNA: TGTGCCAGCAGTTTTATCATAAAGGGCTTTTTAGGGGCTTCACCCTACGAGCAGTACTTC.

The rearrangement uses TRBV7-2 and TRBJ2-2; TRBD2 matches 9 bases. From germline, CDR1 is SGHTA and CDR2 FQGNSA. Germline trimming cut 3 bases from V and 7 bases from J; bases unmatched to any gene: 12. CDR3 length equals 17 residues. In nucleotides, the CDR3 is TGTGCCAGCAGCTTGCGTAGGCTAGCGGGGAGTGGCGGGGAGCTGTTTTTT. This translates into CASSLRRLAGSGGELFF.

The CDR3: CASTLTGQPQHF. In DNA form, the CDR3 reads TGTGCCAGCACCCTCACCGGGCAGCCCCAGCATTTT. The V and J genes are TRBV28 and TRBJ1-5; D call uncertain. The V and J ends lost 7 bases and 7 bases respectively, with 11 bases between them. Germline CDR1 MDHEN, CDR2 SYDVKM. The CDR3 covers 12 residues.

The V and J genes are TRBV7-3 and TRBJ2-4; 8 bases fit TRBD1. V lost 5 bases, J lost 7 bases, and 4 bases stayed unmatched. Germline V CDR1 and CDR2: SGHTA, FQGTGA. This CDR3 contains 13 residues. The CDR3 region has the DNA TGTGCCAGCAGCCAAGGACAGGGCAACATTCAGTACTTC. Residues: CASSQGQGNIQYF.

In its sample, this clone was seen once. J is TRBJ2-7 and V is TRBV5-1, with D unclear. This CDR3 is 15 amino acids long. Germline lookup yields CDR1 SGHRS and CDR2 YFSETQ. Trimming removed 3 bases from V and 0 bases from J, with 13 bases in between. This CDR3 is CASSSGGDPSYEQYF. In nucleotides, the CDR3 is TGCGCCAGCAGCTCCGGTGGAGACCCCTCCTACGAGCAGTACTTC. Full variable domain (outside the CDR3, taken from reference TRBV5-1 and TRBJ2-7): KAGVTQTPRYLIKTRGQQVTLSCSPISGHRSVSWYQQTPGQGLQFLFEYFSETQRNKGNFPGRFSGRQFSNSRSEMNVSTLELGDSALYLCASSSGGDPSYEQYFGPGTRLTVT.

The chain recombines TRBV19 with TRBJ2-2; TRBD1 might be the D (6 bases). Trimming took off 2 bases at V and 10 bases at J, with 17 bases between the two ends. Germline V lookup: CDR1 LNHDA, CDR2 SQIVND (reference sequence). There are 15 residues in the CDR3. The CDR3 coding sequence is TGTGCCAGTAGTATACTCTCAGGGGTAGGGGTGGAGCTGTTTTTT. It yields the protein CASSILSGVGVELFF.

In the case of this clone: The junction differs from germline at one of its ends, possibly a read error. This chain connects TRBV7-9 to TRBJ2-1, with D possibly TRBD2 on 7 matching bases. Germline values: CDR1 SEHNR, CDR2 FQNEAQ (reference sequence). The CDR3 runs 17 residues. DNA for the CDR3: TGTTCCAGCACGACGCTGGGGGGGGCTAGCATCTTTGGTGAGCAGTTCTTC. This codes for CSSTTLGGASIFGEQFF.

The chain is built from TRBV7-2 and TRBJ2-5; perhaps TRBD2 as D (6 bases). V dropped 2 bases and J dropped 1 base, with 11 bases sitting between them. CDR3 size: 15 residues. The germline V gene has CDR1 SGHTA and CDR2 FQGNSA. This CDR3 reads CASSLLAAIQETQYF. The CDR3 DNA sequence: TGTGCCAGCAGCTTATTAGCGGCGATCCAAGAGACCCAGTACTTC. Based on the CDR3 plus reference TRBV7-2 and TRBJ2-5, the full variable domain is GAGVSQSPSNKVTEKGKDVELRCDPISGHTALYWYRQSLGQGLEFLIYFQGNSAPDKSGLPSDRFSAERTGGSVSTLTIQRTQQEDSAVYLCASSLLAAIQETQYFGPGTRLLVL.

CDR3 sequence (DNA): TGTGCCAGCTCTCGAGACTCCTACAATGAGCAGTTCTTC. Amino acids: CASSRDSYNEQFF. The chain links TRBV27 to TRBJ2-1; D not resolved. Germline CDR1 MNHEY, CDR2 SMNVEV (reference sequence). The CDR3 consists of 13 residues. Trimming left V 8 bases short and J 0 bases short, with 8 bases between.

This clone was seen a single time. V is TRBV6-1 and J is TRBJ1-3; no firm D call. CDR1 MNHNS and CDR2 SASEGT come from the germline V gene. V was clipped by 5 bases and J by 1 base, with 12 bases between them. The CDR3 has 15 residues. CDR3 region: CASSPVVSSGNTIYF. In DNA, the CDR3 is TGTGCCAGCAGTCCCGTAGTAAGTTCTGGAAACACCATATATTTT.

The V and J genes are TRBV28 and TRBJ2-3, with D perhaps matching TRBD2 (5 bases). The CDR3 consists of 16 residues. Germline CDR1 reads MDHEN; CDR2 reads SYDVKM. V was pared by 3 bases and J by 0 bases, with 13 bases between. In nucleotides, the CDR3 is TGTGCCAGCAGTTTCTCGTCCGGGAAAAGCACAGATACGCAGTATTTT. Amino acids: CASSFSSGKSTDTQYF.

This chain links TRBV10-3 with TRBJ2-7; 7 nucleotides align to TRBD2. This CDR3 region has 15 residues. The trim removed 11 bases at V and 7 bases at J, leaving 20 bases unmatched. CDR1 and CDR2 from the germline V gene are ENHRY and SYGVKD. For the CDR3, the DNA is TGTGCCTCGGGGGGAGGGTCAGGTCCAAGAGCGGAGCAGTACTTC. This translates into CASGGGSGPRAEQYF.

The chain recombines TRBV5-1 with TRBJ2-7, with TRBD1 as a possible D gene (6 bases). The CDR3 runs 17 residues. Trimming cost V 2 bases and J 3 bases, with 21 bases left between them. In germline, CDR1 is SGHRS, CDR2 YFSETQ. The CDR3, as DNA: TGCGCCAGCAGCTTACAACAGGGCGGTACCTCCCTCTACGAGCAGTACTTC. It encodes CASSLQQGGTSLYEQYF.